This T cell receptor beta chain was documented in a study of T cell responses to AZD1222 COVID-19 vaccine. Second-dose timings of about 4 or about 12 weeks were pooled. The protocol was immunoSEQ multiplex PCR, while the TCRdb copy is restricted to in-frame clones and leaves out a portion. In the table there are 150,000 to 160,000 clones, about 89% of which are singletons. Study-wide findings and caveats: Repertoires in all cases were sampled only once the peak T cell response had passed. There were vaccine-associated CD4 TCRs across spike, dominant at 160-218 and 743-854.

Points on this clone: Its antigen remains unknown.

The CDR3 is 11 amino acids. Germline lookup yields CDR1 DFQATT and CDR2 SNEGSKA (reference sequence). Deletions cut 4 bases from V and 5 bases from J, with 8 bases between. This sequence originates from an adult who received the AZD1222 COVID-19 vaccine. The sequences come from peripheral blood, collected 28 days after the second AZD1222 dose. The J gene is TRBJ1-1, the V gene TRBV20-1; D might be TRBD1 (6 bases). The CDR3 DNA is TGCAGTGCTACAGGGGAAACTGAAGCTTTCTTT. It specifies CSATGETEAFF.